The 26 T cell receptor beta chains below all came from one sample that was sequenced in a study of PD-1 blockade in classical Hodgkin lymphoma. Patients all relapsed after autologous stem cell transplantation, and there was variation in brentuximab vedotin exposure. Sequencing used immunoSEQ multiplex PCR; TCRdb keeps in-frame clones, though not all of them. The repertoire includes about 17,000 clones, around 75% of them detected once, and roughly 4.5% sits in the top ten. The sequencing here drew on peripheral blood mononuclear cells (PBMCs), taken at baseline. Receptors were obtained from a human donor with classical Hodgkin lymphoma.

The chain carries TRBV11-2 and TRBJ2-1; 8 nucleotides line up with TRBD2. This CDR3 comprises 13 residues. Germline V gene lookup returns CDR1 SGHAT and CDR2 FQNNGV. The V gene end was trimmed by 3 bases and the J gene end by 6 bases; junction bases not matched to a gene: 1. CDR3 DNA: TGTGCCAGCAGCTTCGGGACTAGCAATGAGCAGTTCTTC. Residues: CASSFGTSNEQFF.

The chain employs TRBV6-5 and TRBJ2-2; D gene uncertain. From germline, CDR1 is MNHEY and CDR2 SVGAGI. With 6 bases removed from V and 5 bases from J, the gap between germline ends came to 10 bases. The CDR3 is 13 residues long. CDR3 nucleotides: TGTGCCAGCAGCAATTTTCGGACCGGGGAGCTGTTTTTT. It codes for CASSNFRTGELFF.

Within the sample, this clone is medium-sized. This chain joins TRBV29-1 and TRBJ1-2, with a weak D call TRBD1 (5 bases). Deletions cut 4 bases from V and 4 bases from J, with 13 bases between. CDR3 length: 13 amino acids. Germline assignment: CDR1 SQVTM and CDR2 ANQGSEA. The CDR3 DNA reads TGCAGCGTTGCGGCAGCGAGGGGCTATGGCTACACCTTC. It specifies CSVAAARGYGYTF.

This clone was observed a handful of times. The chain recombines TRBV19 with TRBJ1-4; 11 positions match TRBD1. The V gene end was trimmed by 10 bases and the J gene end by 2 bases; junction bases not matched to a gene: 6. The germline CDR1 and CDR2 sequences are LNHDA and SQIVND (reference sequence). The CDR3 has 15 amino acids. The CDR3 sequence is CATKDRGPTNEKLFF. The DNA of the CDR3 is TGTGCCACTAAGGACAGGGGGCCGACTAATGAAAAACTGTTTTTT.

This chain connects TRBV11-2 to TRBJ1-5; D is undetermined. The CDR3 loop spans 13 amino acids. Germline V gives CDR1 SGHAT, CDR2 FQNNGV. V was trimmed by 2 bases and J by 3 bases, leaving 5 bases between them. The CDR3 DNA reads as TGTGCCAGCAGCTTATGGGACAATCAGCCCCAGCATTTT. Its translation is CASSLWDNQPQHF.

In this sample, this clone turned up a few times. The CDR3: CASSMGAGASEQYF. Here the CDR3 DNA reads TGTGCCAGCAGCATGGGGGCGGGAGCCTCCGAGCAGTACTTC. The chain joins TRBV9 to TRBJ2-7, with a tentative D call TRBD2 (7 bases). Germline lookup yields CDR1 SGDLS and CDR2 YYNGEE. The length of the CDR3 is 14 residues. V was clipped by 4 bases and J by 6 bases, with 17 bases between them.

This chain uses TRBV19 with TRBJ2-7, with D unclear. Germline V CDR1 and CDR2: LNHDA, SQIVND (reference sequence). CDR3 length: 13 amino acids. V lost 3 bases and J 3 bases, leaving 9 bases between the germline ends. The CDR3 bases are TGTGCCAGTAGTATTAGTTGGAACTACGAGCAGTACTTC. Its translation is CASSISWNYEQYF. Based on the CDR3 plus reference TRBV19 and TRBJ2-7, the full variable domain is DGGITQSPKYLFRKEGQNVTLSCEQNLNHDAMYWYRQDPGQGLRLIYYSQIVNDFQKGDIAEGYSVSREKKESFPLTVTSAQKNPTAFYLCASSISWNYEQYFGPGTRLTVT.

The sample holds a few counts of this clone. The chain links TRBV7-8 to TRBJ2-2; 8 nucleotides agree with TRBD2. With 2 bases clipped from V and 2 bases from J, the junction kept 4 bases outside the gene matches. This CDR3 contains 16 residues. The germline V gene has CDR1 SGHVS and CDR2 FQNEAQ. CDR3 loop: CASSLSGGPNTGELFF. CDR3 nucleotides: TGTGCCAGCAGCTTAAGCGGGGGTCCCAACACCGGGGAGCTGTTTTTT.

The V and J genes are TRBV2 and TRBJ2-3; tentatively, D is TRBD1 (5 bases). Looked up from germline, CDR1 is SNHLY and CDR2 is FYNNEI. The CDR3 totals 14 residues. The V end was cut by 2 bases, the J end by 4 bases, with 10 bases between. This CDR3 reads CASSEQGWADTQYF. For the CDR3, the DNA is TGTGCCAGCAGTGAACAGGGTTGGGCAGATACGCAGTATTTT.

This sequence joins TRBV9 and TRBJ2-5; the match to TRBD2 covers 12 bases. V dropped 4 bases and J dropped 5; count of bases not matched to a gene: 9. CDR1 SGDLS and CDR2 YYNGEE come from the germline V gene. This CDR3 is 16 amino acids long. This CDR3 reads CASSSELAGGGETQYF. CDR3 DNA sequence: TGTGCCAGCAGCTCCGAACTAGCGGGAGGAGGGGAGACCCAGTACTTC.

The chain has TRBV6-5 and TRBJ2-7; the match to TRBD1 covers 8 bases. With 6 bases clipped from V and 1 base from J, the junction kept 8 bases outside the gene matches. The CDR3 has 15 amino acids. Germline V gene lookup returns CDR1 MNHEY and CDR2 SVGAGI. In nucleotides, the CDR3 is TGTGCCAGCAGGCCCCGGACAGGGAGATCCTACGAGCAGTACTTC. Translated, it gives CASRPRTGRSYEQYF.

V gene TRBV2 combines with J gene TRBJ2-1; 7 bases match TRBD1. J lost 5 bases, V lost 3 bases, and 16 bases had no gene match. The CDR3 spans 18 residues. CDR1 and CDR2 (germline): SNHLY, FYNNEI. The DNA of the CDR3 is TGTGCCAGCAGTGACTCATCTCCGGCGAGGGGGCTACACAATGAGCAGTTCTTC. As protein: CASSDSSPARGLHNEQFF. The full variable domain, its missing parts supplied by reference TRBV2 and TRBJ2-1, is EPEVTQTPSHQVTQMGQEVILRCVPISNHLYFYWYRQILGQKVEFLVSFYNNEISEKSEIFDDQFSVERPDGSNFTLKIRSTKLEDSAMYFCASSDSSPARGLHNEQFFGPGTRLTVL.

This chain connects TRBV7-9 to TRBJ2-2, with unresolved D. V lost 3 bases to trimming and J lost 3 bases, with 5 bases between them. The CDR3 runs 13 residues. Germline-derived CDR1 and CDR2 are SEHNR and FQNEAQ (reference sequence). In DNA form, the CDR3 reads TGTGCCAGCAGCTTGTGGGACACCGGGGAGCTGTTTTTT. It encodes CASSLWDTGELFF.

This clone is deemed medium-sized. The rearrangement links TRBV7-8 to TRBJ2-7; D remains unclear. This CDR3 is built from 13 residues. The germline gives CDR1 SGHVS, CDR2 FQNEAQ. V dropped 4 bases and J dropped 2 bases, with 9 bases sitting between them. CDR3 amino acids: CASSSTAAYEQYF. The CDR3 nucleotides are TGTGCCAGCAGCTCGACGGCCGCCTACGAGCAGTACTTC.

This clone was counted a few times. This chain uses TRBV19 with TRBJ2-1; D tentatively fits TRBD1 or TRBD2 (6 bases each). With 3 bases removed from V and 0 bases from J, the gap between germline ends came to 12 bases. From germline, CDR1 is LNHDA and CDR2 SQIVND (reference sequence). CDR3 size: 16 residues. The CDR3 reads CASSIIGGSSYNEQFF. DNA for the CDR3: TGTGCCAGTAGTATTATAGGGGGGAGCTCCTACAATGAGCAGTTCTTC. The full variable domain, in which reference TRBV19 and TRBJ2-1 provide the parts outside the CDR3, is DGGITQSPKYLFRKEGQNVTLSCEQNLNHDAMYWYRQDPGQGLRLIYYSQIVNDFQKGDIAEGYSVSREKKESFPLTVTSAQKNPTAFYLCASSIIGGSSYNEQFFGPGTRLTVL.

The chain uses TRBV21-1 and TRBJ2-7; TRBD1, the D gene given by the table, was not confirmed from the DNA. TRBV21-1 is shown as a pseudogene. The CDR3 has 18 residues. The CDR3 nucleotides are TGTGCCAGCCAGCAGGGGACAGGGTTATCAACCGGCTCCTACGAGCAGTACTTC. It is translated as CASQQGTGLSTGSYEQYF.

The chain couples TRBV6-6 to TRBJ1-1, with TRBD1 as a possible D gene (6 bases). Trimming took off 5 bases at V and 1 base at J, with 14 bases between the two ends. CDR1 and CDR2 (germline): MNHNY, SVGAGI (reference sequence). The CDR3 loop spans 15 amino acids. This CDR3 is CASSPPQGRNTEAFF. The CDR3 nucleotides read TGTGCCAGCAGTCCCCCACAGGGAAGGAACACTGAAGCTTTCTTT.

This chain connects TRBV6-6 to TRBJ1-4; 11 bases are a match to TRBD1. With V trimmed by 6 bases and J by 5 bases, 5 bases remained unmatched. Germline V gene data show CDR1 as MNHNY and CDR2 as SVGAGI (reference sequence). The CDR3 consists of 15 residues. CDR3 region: CASRGQGAGNEKLFF. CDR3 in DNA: TGTGCCAGCAGAGGACAGGGGGCCGGGAATGAAAAACTGTTTTTT.

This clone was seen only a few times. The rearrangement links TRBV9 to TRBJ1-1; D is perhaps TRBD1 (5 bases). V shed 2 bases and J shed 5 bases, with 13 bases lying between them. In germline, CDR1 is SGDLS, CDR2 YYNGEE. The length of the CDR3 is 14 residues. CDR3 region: CASSVTTVATEAFF. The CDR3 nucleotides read TGTGCCAGCAGCGTGACGACAGTGGCTACTGAAGCTTTCTTT. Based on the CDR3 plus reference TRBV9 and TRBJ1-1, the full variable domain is DSGVTQTPKHLITATGQRVTLRCSPRSGDLSVYWYQQSLDQGLQFLIQYYNGEERAKGNILERFSAQQFPDLHSELNLSSLELGDSALYFCASSVTTVATEAFFGQGTRLTVV.

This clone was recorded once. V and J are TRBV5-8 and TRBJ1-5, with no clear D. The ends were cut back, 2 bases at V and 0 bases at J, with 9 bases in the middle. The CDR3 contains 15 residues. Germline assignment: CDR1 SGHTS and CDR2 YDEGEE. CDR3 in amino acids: CASSFVPSSNQPQHF. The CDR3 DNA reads TGTGCCAGCAGCTTTGTGCCAAGTAGCAATCAGCCCCAGCATTTT.

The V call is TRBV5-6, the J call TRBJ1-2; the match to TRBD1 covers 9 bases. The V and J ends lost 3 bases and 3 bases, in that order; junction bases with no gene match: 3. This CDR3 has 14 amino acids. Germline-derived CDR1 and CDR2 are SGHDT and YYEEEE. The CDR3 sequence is CASSSQGAHYGYTF. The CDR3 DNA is TGTGCCAGCAGCTCACAGGGGGCTCACTATGGCTACACCTTC.

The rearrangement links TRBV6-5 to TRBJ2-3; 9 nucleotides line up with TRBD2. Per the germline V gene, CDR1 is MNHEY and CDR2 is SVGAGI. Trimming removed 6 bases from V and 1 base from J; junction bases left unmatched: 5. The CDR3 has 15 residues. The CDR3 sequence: CASSPTSGRTDTQYF. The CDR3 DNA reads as TGTGCCAGCAGCCCGACTAGCGGCCGCACAGATACGCAGTATTTT.

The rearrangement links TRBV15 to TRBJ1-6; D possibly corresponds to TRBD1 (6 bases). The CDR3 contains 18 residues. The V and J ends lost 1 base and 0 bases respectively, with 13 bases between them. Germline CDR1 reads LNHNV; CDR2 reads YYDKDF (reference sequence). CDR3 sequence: CATSRGGAESSYNSPLHF. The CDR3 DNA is TGTGCCACCAGCAGAGGGGGGGCCGAAAGCTCCTATAATTCACCCCTCCACTTT.

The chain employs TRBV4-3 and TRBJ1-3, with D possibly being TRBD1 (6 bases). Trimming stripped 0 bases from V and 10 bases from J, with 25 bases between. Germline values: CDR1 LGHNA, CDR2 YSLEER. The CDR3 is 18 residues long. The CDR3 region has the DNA TGCGCCAGCAGCCAAGATACGGAGACAGGATACAAACAAGGGACCATATATTTT. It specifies CASSQDTETGYKQGTIYF.

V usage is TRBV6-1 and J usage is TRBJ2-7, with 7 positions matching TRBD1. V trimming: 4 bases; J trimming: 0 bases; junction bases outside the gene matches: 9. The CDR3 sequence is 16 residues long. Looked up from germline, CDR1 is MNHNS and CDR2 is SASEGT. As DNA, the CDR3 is TGTGCCAGCAGTGGGCGGACAGGTCTAAGCTCCTACGAGCAGTACTTC. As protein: CASSGRTGLSSYEQYF.

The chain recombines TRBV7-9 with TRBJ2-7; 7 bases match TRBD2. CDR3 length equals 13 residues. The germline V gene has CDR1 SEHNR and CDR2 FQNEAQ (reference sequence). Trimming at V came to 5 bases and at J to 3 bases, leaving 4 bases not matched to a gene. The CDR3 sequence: CASSTAGFYEQYF. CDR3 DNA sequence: TGTGCCAGCAGCACAGCGGGATTCTACGAGCAGTACTTC.